The clone carrying this TCR beta chain was seen a single time. What it binds is unknown. This specimen belongs to a study of cytotoxic CD8 clonotypes in ibrutinib-treated CLL. Study summary: Partial response was seen in 24 patients and complete response in 2; after median around 69 months, around 15 stayed remitted, around 12 progressed.

Study-wide results and caveats: In sustained-remission versus progressing patients, sampling times differed. Baseline clonality was higher than in age-matched healthy donors and moved in step with circulating CD8+ T-cell counts.

Only in-frame clones appear in the TCRdb table, and some are missing; sequencing was by immunoSEQ multiplex PCR. The sample has some 92,000 clones, approximately 77% seen once. The V gene lost 4 bases and the J gene lost 2 bases, with 14 bases spanning the gap. The CDR3 extends over 16 amino acids. CDR1 is SGHTA, CDR2 FQGNSA, per germline. Genomic DNA (roughly 2.2 micrograms) was obtained from cryopreserved PBMCs for construction of TCR beta libraries. The TCR comes from a human donor with chronic lymphocytic leukemia. Specimen: PBMCs, collected after 24 months of ibrutinib treatment. V and J are TRBV7-2 and TRBJ2-2, with D unresolved. CDR3 sequence reads: CASSSYLQGNTGELFF. The CDR3 DNA reads TGTGCCAGCAGCTCGTATTTGCAAGGCAACACCGGGGAGCTGTTTTTT.